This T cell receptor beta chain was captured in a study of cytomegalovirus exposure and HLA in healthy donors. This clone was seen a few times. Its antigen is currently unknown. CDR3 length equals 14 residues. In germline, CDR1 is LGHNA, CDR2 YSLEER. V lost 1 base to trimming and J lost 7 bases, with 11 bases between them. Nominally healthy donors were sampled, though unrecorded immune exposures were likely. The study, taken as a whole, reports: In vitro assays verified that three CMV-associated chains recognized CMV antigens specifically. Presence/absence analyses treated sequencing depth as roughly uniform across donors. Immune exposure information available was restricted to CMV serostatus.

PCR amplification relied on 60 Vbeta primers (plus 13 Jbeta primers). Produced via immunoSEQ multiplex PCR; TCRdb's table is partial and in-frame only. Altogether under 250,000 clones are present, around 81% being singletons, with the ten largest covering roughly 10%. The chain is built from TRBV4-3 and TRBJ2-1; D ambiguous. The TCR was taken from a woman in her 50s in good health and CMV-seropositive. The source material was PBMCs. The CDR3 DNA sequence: TGCGCCAGCAGCCAAGTAAGAGGATTTAATGAGCAGTTCTTC. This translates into CASSQVRGFNEQFF.